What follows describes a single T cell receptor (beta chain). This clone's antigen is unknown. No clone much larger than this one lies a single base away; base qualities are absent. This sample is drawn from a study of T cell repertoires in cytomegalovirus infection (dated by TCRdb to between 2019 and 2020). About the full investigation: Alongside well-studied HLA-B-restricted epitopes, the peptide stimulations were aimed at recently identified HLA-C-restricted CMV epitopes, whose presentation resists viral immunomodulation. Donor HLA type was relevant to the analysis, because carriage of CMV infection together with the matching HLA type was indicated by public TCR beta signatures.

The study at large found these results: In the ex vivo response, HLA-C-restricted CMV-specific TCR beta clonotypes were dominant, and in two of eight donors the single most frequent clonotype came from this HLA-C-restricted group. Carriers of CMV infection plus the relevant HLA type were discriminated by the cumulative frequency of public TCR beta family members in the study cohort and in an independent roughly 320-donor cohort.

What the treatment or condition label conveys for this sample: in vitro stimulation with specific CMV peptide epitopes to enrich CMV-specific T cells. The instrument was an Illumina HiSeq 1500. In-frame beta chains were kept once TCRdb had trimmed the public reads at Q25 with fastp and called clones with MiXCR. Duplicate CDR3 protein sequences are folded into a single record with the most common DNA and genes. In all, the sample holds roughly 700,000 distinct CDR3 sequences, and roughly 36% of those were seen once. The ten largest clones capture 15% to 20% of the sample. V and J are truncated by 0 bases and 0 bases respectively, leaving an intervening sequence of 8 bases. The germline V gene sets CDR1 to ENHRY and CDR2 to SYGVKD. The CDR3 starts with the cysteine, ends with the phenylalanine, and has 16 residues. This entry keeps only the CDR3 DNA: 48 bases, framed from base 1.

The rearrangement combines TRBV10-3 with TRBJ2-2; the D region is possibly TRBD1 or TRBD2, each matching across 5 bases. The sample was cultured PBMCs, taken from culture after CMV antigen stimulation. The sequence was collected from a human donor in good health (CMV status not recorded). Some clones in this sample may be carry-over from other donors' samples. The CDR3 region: CAISESGTANTGELFF. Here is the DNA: TGTGCCATCAGTGAGTCCGGGACCGCGAACACCGGGGAGCTGTTTTTT.